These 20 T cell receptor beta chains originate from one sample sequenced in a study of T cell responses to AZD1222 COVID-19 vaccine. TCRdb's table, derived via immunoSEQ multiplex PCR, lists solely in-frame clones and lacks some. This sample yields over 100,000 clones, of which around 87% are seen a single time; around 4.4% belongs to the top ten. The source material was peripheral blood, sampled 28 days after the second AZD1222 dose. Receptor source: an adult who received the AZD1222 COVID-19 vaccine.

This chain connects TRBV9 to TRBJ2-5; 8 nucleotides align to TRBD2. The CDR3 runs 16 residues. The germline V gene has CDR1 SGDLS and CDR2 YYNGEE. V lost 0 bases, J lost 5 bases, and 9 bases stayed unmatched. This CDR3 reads CASSVDSAGVLETQYF. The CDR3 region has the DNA TGTGCCAGCAGCGTAGATTCAGCGGGGGTGTTGGAGACCCAGTACTTC.

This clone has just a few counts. The CDR3 loop is CASRPTGGLSPLHF. Here the CDR3 DNA reads TGTGCCAGTAGGCCTACAGGGGGGCTTTCACCCCTCCACTTT. This chain uses TRBV19 with TRBJ1-6; TRBD1 matches 8 bases. V lost 6 bases and J lost 9; bases outside the gene matches: 7. The CDR3 is 14 residues long. Germline V CDR1 and CDR2: LNHDA, SQIVND (reference sequence).

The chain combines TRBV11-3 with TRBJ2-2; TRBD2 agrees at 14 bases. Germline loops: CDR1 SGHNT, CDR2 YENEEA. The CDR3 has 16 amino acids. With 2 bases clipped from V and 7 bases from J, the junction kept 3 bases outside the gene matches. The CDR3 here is CASSLMGLAGDGELFF. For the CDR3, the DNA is TGTGCCAGCAGCTTAATGGGACTAGCGGGGGACGGGGAGCTGTTTTTT.

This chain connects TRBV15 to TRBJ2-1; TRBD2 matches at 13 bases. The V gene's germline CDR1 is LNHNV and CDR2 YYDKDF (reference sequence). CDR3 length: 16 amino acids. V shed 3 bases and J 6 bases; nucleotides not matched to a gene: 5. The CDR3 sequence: CATSSGTSGDTNEQFF. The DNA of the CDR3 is TGTGCCACCAGCAGCGGGACTAGCGGGGATACCAATGAGCAGTTCTTC.

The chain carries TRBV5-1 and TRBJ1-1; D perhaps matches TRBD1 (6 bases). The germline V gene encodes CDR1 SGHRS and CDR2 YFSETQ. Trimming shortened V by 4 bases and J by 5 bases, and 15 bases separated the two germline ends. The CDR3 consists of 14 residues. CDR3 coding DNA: TGCGCCAGCAGCGTGGGGGGCGCGGGGACTGAAGCTTTCTTT. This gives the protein CASSVGGAGTEAFF. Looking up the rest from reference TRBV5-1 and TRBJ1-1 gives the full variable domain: KAGVTQTPRYLIKTRGQQVTLSCSPISGHRSVSWYQQTPGQGLQFLFEYFSETQRNKGNFPGRFSGRQFSNSRSEMNVSTLELGDSALYLCASSVGGAGTEAFFGQGTRLTVV.

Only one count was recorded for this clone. The CDR3, as DNA: TGTGCCAGCAGCCCAATCCCCAGTAGGGTCCACACCGGGGAGCTGTTTTTT. It yields the protein CASSPIPSRVHTGELFF. This chain connects TRBV9 to TRBJ2-2; D remains unclear. Deletions cut 4 bases from V and 3 bases from J, with 19 bases between. From germline, CDR1 is SGDLS and CDR2 YYNGEE. The CDR3 consists of 17 residues.

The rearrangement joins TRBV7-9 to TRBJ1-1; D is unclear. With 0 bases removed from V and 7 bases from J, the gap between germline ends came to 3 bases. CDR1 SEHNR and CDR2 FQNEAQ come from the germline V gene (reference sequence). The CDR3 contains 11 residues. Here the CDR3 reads CASSLAGEAFF. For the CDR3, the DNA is TGTGCCAGCAGCTTAGCAGGTGAAGCTTTCTTT.

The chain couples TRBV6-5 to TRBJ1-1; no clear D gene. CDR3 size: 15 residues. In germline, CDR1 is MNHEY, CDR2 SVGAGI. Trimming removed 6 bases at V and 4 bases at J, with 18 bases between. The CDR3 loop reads CASSQVPGLGTEAFF. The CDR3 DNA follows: TGTGCCAGCAGCCAGGTGCCGGGCTTGGGCACTGAAGCTTTCTTT.

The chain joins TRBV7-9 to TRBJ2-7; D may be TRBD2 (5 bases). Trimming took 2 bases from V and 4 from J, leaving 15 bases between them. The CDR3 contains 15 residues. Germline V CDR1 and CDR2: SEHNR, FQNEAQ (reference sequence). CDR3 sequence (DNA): TGTGCCAGCAGCTTACACGGGGATATATTTTACGAGCAGTACTTC. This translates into CASSLHGDIFYEQYF.

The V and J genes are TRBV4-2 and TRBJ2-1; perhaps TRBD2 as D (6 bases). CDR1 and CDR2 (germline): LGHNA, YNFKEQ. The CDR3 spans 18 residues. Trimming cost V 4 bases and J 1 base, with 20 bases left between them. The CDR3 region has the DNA TGTGCCAGCAGCCCGTTAGGGACTGCGACAAAGTCCTACAATGAGCAGTTCTTC. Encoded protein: CASSPLGTATKSYNEQFF.

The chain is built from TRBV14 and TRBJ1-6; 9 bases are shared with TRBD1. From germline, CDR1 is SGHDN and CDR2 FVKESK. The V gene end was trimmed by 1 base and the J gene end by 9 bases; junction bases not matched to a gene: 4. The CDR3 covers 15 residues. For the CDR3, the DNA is TGTGCCAGCAGCCAAGGGACAGGGGAACGTTCACCCCTCCACTTT. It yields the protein CASSQGTGERSPLHF.

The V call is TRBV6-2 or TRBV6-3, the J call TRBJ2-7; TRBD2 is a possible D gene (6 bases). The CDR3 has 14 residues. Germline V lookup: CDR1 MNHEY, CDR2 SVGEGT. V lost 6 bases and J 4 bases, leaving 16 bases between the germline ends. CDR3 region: CASSLGLSNYEQYF. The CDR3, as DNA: TGTGCCAGCAGCCTGGGACTTTCCAATTACGAGCAGTACTTC.

This CDR3 is CASSLVVGHYGYTF. DNA of the CDR3: TGTGCCAGCAGCTTAGTCGTAGGGCACTATGGCTACACCTTC. V and J are TRBV7-2 and TRBJ1-2, with D unresolved. V dropped 1 base and J dropped 3 bases, with 9 bases sitting between them. The CDR3 has 14 amino acids. Germline V CDR1 and CDR2: SGHTA, FQGNSA.

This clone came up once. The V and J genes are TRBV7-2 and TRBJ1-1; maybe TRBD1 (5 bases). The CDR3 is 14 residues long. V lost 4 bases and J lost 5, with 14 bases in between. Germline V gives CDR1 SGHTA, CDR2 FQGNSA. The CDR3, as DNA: TGTGCCAGCAGCTCTCCACCGGGGCGGACTGAAGCTTTCTTT. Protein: CASSSPPGRTEAFF.

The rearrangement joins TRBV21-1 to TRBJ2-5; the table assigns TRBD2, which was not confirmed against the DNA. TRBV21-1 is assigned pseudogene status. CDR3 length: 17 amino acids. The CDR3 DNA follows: TGTGCCAGCAGCCCCCGAGGTGGCGGGGAGTACCAAGAGACCCAGTACTTC. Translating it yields CASSPRGGGEYQETQYF.

For the CDR3, the DNA is TGTGCCAGCAGTAATCAGCGGGGGACGAATTCCTACGAGCAGTACTTC. It codes for CASSNQRGTNSYEQYF. The chain carries TRBV28 and TRBJ2-7, with 8 bases matching TRBD2. The CDR3 is 16 amino acids. Germline trimming cut 5 bases from V and 1 base from J; bases unmatched to any gene: 10. Germline V gene lookup returns CDR1 MDHEN and CDR2 SYDVKM. The full variable domain, with the rest looked up from reference TRBV28 and TRBJ2-7, is DVKVTQSSRYLVKRTGEKVFLECVQDMDHENMFWYRQDPGLGLRLIYFSYDVKMKEKGDIPEGYSVSREKKERFSLILESASTNQTSMYLCASSNQRGTNSYEQYFGPGTRLTVT.

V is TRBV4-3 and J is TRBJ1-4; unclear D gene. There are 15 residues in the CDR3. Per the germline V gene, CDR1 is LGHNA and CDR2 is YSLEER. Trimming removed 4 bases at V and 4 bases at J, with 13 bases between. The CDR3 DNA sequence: TGCGCCAGCAGCCCCTGGGCCGGAATTAATGAAAAACTGTTTTTT. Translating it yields CASSPWAGINEKLFF.

For the CDR3, the DNA is TGTGCCAGCAGCCCCTCGGAGCTAGCGGTCTACAATGAGCAGTTCTTC. This translates into CASSPSELAVYNEQFF. The chain has TRBV3-1 (or the pseudogene TRBV3-2) and TRBJ2-1, with TRBD2 identical over 7 bases. Germline CDR1 reads LGHDT; CDR2 reads YNNKEL (reference sequence). The CDR3 contains 16 residues. With V trimmed by 4 bases and J by 3 bases, 9 bases remained unmatched.

The CDR3 spells CATSSGRGGNTEAFF. The CDR3 DNA sequence: TGTGCCACCAGCAGCGGCAGGGGTGGGAACACTGAAGCTTTCTTT. The gene calls are TRBV15 and TRBJ1-1; possible D gene TRBD1, 6 bases. Trimming left V 3 bases short and J 1 base short, with 12 bases between. This CDR3 contains 15 residues. CDR1 is LNHNV and CDR2 is YYDKDF in the germline V gene (reference sequence). The whole variable domain, filled in from reference TRBV15 and TRBJ1-1, reads DAMVIQNPRYQVTQFGKPVTLSCSQTLNHNVMYWYQQKSSQAPKLLFHYYDKDFNNEADTPDNFQSRRPNTSFCFLDIRSPGLGDTAMYLCATSSGRGGNTEAFFGQGTRLTVV.

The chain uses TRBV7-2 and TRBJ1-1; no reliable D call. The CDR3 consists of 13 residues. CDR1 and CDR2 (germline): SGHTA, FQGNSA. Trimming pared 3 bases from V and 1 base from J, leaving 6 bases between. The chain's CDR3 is CASSFPRNTEAFF. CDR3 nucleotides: TGTGCCAGCAGCTTCCCGAGGAACACTGAAGCTTTCTTT.